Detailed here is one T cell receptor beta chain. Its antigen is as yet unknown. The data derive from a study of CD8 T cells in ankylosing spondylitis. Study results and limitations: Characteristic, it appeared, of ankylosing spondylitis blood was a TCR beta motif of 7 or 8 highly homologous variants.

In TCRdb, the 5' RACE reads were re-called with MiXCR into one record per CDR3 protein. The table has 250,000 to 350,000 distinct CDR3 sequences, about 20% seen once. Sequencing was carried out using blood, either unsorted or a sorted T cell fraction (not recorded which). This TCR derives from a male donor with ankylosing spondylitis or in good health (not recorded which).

In nucleotides, the CDR3 is TGTGCCACCAGTTACGGGAGCTCCTACAATGAGCAGTTCTTC. Its protein is CATSYGSSYNEQFF. This sequence joins TRBV24-1 and TRBJ2-1; D might be TRBD2 (6 bases). From germline, CDR1 is KGHDR and CDR2 SFDVKD. The CDR3 covers 14 residues. V was shortened by 6 bases and J by 0 bases, with 8 bases between the two germline ends.